The text below deals with one T cell receptor beta chain. The antigen remains unidentified. This entry comes from a study of PD-L1 blockade in urothelial cancer. Study summary: Prior chemotherapy in patients spanned 0 to 3 regimens. Specimens of blood held a median count of approximately 150,000 T cells.

Study-wide results and limits: Below-median TCR clonality that was measured in pretreatment blood predicted better survival.

Time point denoted: pretreatment peripheral blood. Between 1 and 8 samples per patient were obtained, pretreatment and on-treatment. Assay used: immunoSEQ multiplex PCR; TCRdb lists only in-frame clones, some missing. The table shows 38,000 or so clones, with around four fifths occurring only once. This clonotype was sampled from a man older than 75 with urothelial cancer. The specimen comprised PBMCs, sampled around atezolizumab (anti-PD-L1) treatment.

DNA for the CDR3: TGCGCCAGCAGCCAGGGACAGGGTCGGCTCATGAACACTGAAGCTTTCTTT. Translated: CASSQGQGRLMNTEAFF. The chain has TRBV5-1 and TRBJ1-1; 9 bases are shared with TRBD1. V trimming: 4 bases; J trimming: 0 bases; junction bases outside the gene matches: 10. Germline V gene sequence: CDR1 SGHRS, CDR2 YFSETQ. This CDR3 is built from 17 residues.